These 22 T cell receptor beta chains share one sample of origin, sequenced in a study of CD8+ T cells in alopecia areata. cDNA reverse transcribed from extracted RNA served as the sequencing template. Some clones are missing from TCRdb's copy, which holds only in-frame ones; the method was immunoSEQ multiplex PCR. The sample holds 130,000 or so clones, about 88% seen once. The treatment was: oral pan-JAK inhibitor, 5-10 mg twice daily. The specimen was CD8+ T cells sorted from blood, collected at week 4, from a patient treated with tofacitinib. The receptors shown here come from a human donor with alopecia areata.

V and J are TRBV11-2 and TRBJ2-3; D is possibly TRBD1 (5 bases). There are 16 residues in the CDR3. V was pared by 4 bases and J by 2 bases, with 16 bases between. The V gene's germline CDR1 is SGHAT and CDR2 FQNNGV. The DNA of the CDR3 is TGTGCCAGCAGCTCTACTGACAGCCTACCCACAGATACGCAGTATTTT. It specifies CASSSTDSLPTDTQYF. The full variable domain, its missing parts supplied by reference TRBV11-2 and TRBJ2-3, is EAGVAQSPRYKIIEKRQSVAFWCNPISGHATLYWYQQILGQGPKLLIQFQNNGVVDDSQLPKDRFSAERLKGVDSTLKIQPAKLEDSAVYLCASSSTDSLPTDTQYFGPGTRLTVL.

The J gene is TRBJ1-1, the V gene TRBV29-1; D uncertain. The germline V gene encodes CDR1 SQVTM and CDR2 ANQGSEA. Trimming cost V 0 bases and J 0 bases, with 8 bases left between them. The CDR3 has 14 residues. The DNA for the CDR3 is TGCAGCGTTGAAGACAGCGTCATGAACACTGAAGCTTTCTTT. It codes for CSVEDSVMNTEAFF.

DNA of the CDR3: TGTGCCAGCACCCGACGGGAGGGAGGAGAGACCCAGTACTTC. Its translation is CASTRREGGETQYF. The chain links TRBV28 to TRBJ2-5; 8 nucleotides align to TRBD2. The junction had 8 bases not matched to a gene; V was cut back by 7 bases and J by 4 bases. This CDR3 has 14 residues. The germline gives CDR1 MDHEN, CDR2 SYDVKM.

The rearrangement uses TRBV27 and TRBJ2-4, with a tentative D call TRBD2 (6 bases). This CDR3 spans 15 amino acids. V was cut by 0 bases and J by 6 bases, with 12 bases left in between. Looked up from germline, CDR1 is MNHEY and CDR2 is SMNVEV (reference sequence). The CDR3 reads CASSLSAGSGNIQYF. Written as DNA, the CDR3 is TGTGCCAGCAGTTTATCGGCGGGATCGGGAAACATTCAGTACTTC.

The chain uses TRBV29-1 and TRBJ1-2; 10 positions agree with TRBD1. The length of the CDR3 is 12 residues. The V gene's germline CDR1 is SQVTM and CDR2 ANQGSEA. In DNA form, the CDR3 reads TGCTCCGGGACAGGGGACGACTATGGCTACACCTTC. Translation: CSGTGDDYGYTF.

The chain combines TRBV4-1 with TRBJ1-5, with a tentative D call TRBD1 (5 bases). Trimming removed 4 bases from V and 7 bases from J, with 11 bases in between. There are 13 residues in the CDR3. In germline, CDR1 is MGHRA, CDR2 YSYEKL. The CDR3 DNA follows: TGCGCCAGCAGCCTGGGGGGGGTCCAGCCCCAGCATTTT. Translating it yields CASSLGGVQPQHF.

The genes are TRBV6-5 and TRBJ1-4; no firm D call. The germline V gene has CDR1 MNHEY and CDR2 SVGAGI. Between the trimmed V and J ends, which lost 5 bases and 12 bases, there was a span of 13 bases. CDR3 length: 12 residues. Here the CDR3 reads CASSPSGDELFF. CDR3 coding DNA: TGTGCCAGCAGTCCCTCCGGTGATGAACTGTTTTTT.

This clone was seen a handful of times. CDR3 residues: CSVRTRDAGANVLTF. The CDR3 coding sequence is TGCAGCGTACGGACGCGGGATGCTGGGGCCAACGTCCTGACTTTC. The chain has TRBV29-1 and TRBJ2-6; tentatively, D is TRBD2 (6 bases). CDR3 length equals 15 residues. CDR1 is SQVTM and CDR2 is ANQGSEA in the germline V gene. V was trimmed by 6 bases and J by 2 bases, leaving 14 bases between them.

V gene TRBV30 combines with J gene TRBJ2-1, with TRBD2 matching over 8 bases. Per germline, CDR1 GTSNPN and CDR2 SVGIG (reference sequence). Trimming cost V 4 bases and J 5 bases; bases outside gene matches: 10. This CDR3 is 15 amino acids long. The CDR3 is CAWTLSGSIDNEQFF. DNA of the CDR3: TGTGCCTGGACCCTGAGCGGGAGTATTGACAATGAGCAGTTCTTC.

This chain links TRBV27 with TRBJ2-3; D unclear. CDR1 MNHEY and CDR2 SMNVEV come from the germline V gene (reference sequence). The CDR3 has 15 amino acids. The V gene lost 8 bases and the J gene lost 6 bases, with 21 bases spanning the gap. The CDR3: CASAPLPRTRDTQYF. CDR3 sequence (DNA): TGTGCCAGCGCGCCTCTCCCCCGGACCCGGGATACGCAGTATTTT.

The rearrangement uses TRBV5-4 and TRBJ2-7; 8 nucleotides line up with TRBD2. Germline CDR1 and CDR2: SGHNT and YYREEE (reference sequence). Trimming cost V 4 bases and J 1 base; bases outside gene matches: 7. The CDR3 has 15 residues. CDR3 sequence: CASSGGAGVSYEQYF. The CDR3 DNA follows: TGTGCCAGCAGCGGGGGAGCGGGGGTGTCCTACGAGCAGTACTTC.

The rearrangement links TRBV30 to TRBJ2-2; the D gene is possibly TRBD2 (6 bases). The germline V gene has CDR1 GTSNPN and CDR2 SVGIG (reference sequence). The CDR3 length is 14 residues. V lost 1 base, J lost 4 bases, and 10 bases lay in between. The CDR3 loop reads CAWSAGVGTGELFF. The CDR3 DNA reads TGTGCCTGGAGTGCGGGGGTCGGCACCGGGGAGCTGTTTTTT. Combining the CDR3 with reference TRBV30 and TRBJ2-2 gives the whole variable domain SQTIHQWPATLVQPVGSPLSLECTVEGTSNPNLYWYRQAAGRGLQLLFYSVGIGQISSEVPQNLSASRPQDRQFILSSKKLLLSDSGFYLCAWSAGVGTGELFFGEGSRLTVL.

This sequence joins TRBV11-2 and TRBJ2-3; possibly TRBD2 for D (6 bases). Trimming cost V 4 bases and J 2 bases, with 16 bases left between them. Germline V lookup: CDR1 SGHAT, CDR2 FQNNGV. The CDR3 runs 16 residues. CDR3 DNA: TGTGCCAGCAGCTCCCTTGGGCGGGGACTCACAGATACGCAGTATTTT. Translation gives CASSSLGRGLTDTQYF.

V gene TRBV29-1 combines with J gene TRBJ2-2; the D is unclear. V lost 4 bases to trimming and J lost 4 bases, with 7 bases between them. This CDR3 has 12 residues. The germline V gene encodes CDR1 SQVTM and CDR2 ANQGSEA. In DNA, the CDR3 is TGCAGCGTTGCAGTACTCACCGGGGAGCTGTTTTTT. Protein sequence: CSVAVLTGELFF.

The genes are TRBV13 and TRBJ2-1, with 10 bases matching TRBD2. The CDR3 covers 15 residues. Germline-derived CDR1 and CDR2 are PRHDT and FYEKMQ (reference sequence). The V and J ends lost 3 bases and 5 bases, in that order; junction bases with no gene match: 4. The CDR3 coding sequence is TGTGCCAGCAGCTTCCTAGCGGGAGTAAACAATGAGCAGTTCTTC. This encodes CASSFLAGVNNEQFF.

J is TRBJ1-1 and V is TRBV6-5, with TRBD1 identical over 10 bases. Germline V gives CDR1 MNHEY, CDR2 SVGAGI. This CDR3 contains 15 residues. V was pared by 2 bases and J by 5 bases, with 5 bases of the junction left unmatched. The CDR3 region has the DNA TGTGCCAGCAGTTACGAGTGGACAGGGGGAACTGAAGCTTTCTTT. Protein: CASSYEWTGGTEAFF.

The J gene is TRBJ2-7, the V gene TRBV6-6; the D is unclear. CDR1 and CDR2 from the germline V gene are MNHNY and SVGAGI (reference sequence). CDR3 length: 15 amino acids. The V gene lost 3 bases and the J gene lost 0 bases, with 12 bases spanning the gap. The CDR3 nucleotides are TGTGCCAGCAGTTATTCTCCAGAGATCTCCTACGAGCAGTACTTC. Protein sequence: CASSYSPEISYEQYF.

The chain employs TRBV5-1 and TRBJ2-1; a possible D gene is TRBD1 (5 bases). This CDR3 contains 15 residues. Looked up from germline, CDR1 is SGHRS and CDR2 is YFSETQ. Trimming removed 0 bases from V and 2 bases from J, with 9 bases in between. CDR3 region: CASSLGQGTYNEQFF. The CDR3, as DNA: TGCGCCAGCAGCTTGGGGCAGGGTACCTACAATGAGCAGTTCTTC.

This CDR3 reads CASSYGATEAFF. In DNA form, the CDR3 reads TGTGCCAGCAGTTACGGGGCCACTGAAGCTTTCTTT. The gene calls are TRBV6-6 and TRBJ1-1, with TRBD1 as a possible D gene (5 bases). The V and J ends lost 2 bases and 4 bases respectively, with 5 bases between them. CDR1 and CDR2 from the germline V gene are MNHNY and SVGAGI (reference sequence). This CDR3 is built from 12 residues.

This chain connects TRBV9 to TRBJ2-7; D remains ambiguous. V was clipped by 2 bases and J by 3 bases, with 12 bases between them. The CDR3 runs 14 residues. CDR1 SGDLS and CDR2 YYNGEE come from the germline V gene. Here the CDR3 DNA reads TGTGCCAGCAGCGTGGACGGAACTTTCTACGAGCAGTACTTC. Its protein is CASSVDGTFYEQYF.

The chain is built from TRBV7-9 and TRBJ2-3, with D possibly being TRBD1 (6 bases). The V end was cut by 4 bases, the J end by 2 bases, with 13 bases between. Germline assignment: CDR1 SEHNR and CDR2 FQNEAQ (reference sequence). The CDR3 is 15 amino acids. CDR3 coding DNA: TGTGCCAGCAGCTGGGGACATGGGATCACAGATACGCAGTATTTT. Its translation: CASSWGHGITDTQYF.

The CDR3, as DNA: TGTGCCTGGAGTGGCGGTCGGGGGAATGAGCAGTTCTTC. It translates to CAWSGGRGNEQFF. This sequence joins TRBV30 and TRBJ2-1, with a weak D call TRBD2 (6 bases). V gave up 1 base and J gave up 7 bases, with 11 bases separating them. This CDR3 contains 13 residues. Germline V gene lookup returns CDR1 GTSNPN and CDR2 SVGIG (reference sequence).